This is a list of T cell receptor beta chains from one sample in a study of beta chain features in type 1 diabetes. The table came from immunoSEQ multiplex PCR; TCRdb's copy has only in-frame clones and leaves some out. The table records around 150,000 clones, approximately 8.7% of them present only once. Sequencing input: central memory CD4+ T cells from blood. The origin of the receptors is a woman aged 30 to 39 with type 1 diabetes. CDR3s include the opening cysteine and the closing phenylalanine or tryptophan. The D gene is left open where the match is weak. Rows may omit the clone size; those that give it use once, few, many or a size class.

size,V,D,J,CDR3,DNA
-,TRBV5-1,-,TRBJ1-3,CASSLGGREGNTIYF,TGCGCCAGCAGCCTCGGCGGGAGGGAAGGAAACACCATATATTTT
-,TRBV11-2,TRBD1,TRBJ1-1,CASSLSSGGTEAFF,TGTGCCAGCAGCCTGTCTTCAGGGGGCACTGAAGCTTTCTTT
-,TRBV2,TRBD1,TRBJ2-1,CASGDREIDNEQFF,TGTGCCAGCGGGGACAGGGAGATTGACAATGAGCAGTTCTTC
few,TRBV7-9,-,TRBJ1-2,CASSLGGGNYGYTF,TGTGCCAGCAGCCTGGGGGGGGGCAACTATGGCTACACCTTC
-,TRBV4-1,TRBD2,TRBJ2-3,CASSRGLAGNGDTQYF,TGCGCCAGCAGCCGCGGACTAGCGGGAAATGGAGATACGCAGTATTTT
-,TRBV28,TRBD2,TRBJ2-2,CASTLAGAGELFF,TGTGCCAGCACGTTAGCGGGAGCCGGGGAGCTGTTTTTT
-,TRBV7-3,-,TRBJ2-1,CASSLSAGDNEQFF,TGTGCCAGCAGCTTATCCGCAGGTGACAATGAGCAGTTCTTC
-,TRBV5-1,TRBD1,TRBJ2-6,CASSLDATGGPGANVLTF,TGCGCCAGCAGCTTGGACGCGACAGGGGGCCCTGGGGCCAACGTCCTGACTTTC
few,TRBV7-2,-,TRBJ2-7,CASSPRRRYEQYF,TGTGCCAGCAGCCCCCGGAGGAGGTACGAGCAGTACTTC
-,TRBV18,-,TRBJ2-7,CASSPPSLREQYF,TGTGCCAGCTCACCCCCGAGTCTCCGCGAGCAGTACTTC
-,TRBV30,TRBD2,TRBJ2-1,CAWSRLAIFNEQFF,TGTGCCTGGAGCCGACTAGCGATTTTTAATGAGCAGTTCTTC
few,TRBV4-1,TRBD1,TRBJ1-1,CASSQEDREHTEAFF,TGCGCCAGCAGCCAAGAAGACAGGGAGCACACTGAAGCTTTCTTT
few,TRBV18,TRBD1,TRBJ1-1,CASSQGQGKTEAFF,TGTGCCAGCTCACAGGGACAGGGCAAGACTGAAGCTTTCTTT
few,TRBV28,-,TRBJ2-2,CASSLLDTSTGELFF,TGTGCCAGCAGTTTATTGGACACAAGCACCGGGGAGCTGTTTTTT
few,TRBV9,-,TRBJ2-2,CASSVEPSLDTGELFF,TGTGCCAGCAGCGTAGAACCAAGCCTGGACACCGGGGAGCTGTTTTTT
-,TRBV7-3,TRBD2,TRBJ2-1,CASSSRLAGWNEQFF,TGTGCCAGCAGCTCGAGACTAGCGGGATGGAATGAGCAGTTCTTC
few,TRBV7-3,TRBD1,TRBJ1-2,CASSSQGQGAGGYTF,TGTGCCAGCAGCTCCCAGGGACAGGGGGCTGGGGGCTACACCTTC
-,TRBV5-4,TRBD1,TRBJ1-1,CASSLAGQGANTEAFF,TGTGCCAGCAGCTTGGCTGGACAGGGGGCGAACACTGAAGCTTTCTTT
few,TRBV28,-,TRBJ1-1,CASSLPTGNTEAFF,TGTGCCAGCAGTTTACCAACCGGGAACACTGAAGCTTTCTTT
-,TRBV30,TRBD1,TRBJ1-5,CAWSGRPRQGIAYSNQPQHF,TGTGCCTGGAGTGGCAGGCCGAGACAGGGTATTGCGTATAGCAATCAGCCCCAGCATTTT
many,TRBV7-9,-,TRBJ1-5,CASSSSAGLSNQPQHF,TGTGCCAGCAGCTCGTCCGCGGGACTATCTAATCAGCCCCAGCATTTT
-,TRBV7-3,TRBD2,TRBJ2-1,CASSSASGANEQFF,TGTGCCAGCAGCTCCGCTAGCGGGGCAAATGAGCAGTTCTTC
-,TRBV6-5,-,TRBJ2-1,CASREGSENEQFF,TGTGCCAGCAGAGAAGGGAGCGAGAATGAGCAGTTCTTC
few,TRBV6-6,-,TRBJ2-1,CASTPAWSSYNEQFF,TGTGCCAGCACCCCGGCGTGGAGCTCCTACAATGAGCAGTTCTTC
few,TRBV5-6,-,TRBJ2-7,CASSLVEEQYF,TGTGCCAGCAGCTTGGTCGAGGAGCAGTACTTC
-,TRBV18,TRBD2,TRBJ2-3,CASSPRTSGSTDTQYF,TGTGCCAGCTCACCAAGGACTAGCGGGAGCACAGATACGCAGTATTTT
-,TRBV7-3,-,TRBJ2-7,CASSWTESYEQYF,TGTGCCAGCAGCTGGACAGAGTCCTACGAGCAGTACTTC
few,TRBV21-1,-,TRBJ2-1,CASSRSGRDGNEQFF,TGTGCCAGCAGCAGGAGCGGGAGGGATGGCAATGAGCAGTTCTTC
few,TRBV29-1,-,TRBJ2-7,CSVENPQRGSEQYF,TGCAGCGTTGAAAACCCTCAAAGGGGTAGCGAGCAGTACTTC
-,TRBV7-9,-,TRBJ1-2,CASSLAGGQANYGYTF,TGTGCCAGCAGCTTAGCGGGGGGTCAAGCTAACTATGGCTACACCTTC
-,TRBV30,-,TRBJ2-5,CAWEGDLQETQYF,TGTGCCTGGGAAGGAGACCTCCAAGAGACCCAGTACTTC
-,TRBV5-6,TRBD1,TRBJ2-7,CASRRSGGWYF,TGTGCCAGCAGGCGATCAGGGGGTTGGTATTTC
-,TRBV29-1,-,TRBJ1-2,CSTSGSLSYGYTF,TGCAGCACTTCCGGGTCCCTGAGTTATGGCTACACCTTC
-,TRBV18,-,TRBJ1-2,CASSPSQDRGYGYTF,TGTGCCAGCTCACCATCGCAGGATCGTGGCTATGGCTACACCTTC
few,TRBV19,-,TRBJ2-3,CASSITEADTQYF,TGTGCCAGTAGTATAACGGAGGCAGATACGCAGTATTTT
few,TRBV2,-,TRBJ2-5,CASSEAQGGGPQETQYF,TGTGCCAGCAGTGAAGCGCAGGGCGGGGGCCCCCAAGAGACCCAGTACTTC
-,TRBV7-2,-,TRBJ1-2,CASSLVGGEYGYTF,TGTGCCAGCAGCTTAGTCGGGGGGGAATATGGCTACACCTTC
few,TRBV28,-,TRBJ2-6,CASSSGSQGGANVLTF,TGTGCCAGCAGCTCCGGGAGTCAAGGTGGGGCCAACGTCCTGACTTTC
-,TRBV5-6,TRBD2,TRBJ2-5,CASSLGRAGETQYF,TGTGCCAGCAGTTTGGGGAGGGCCGGGGAGACCCAGTACTTC
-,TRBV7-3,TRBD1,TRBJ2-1,CASSSPDRGWDNEQFF,TGTGCCAGCAGCTCGCCGGACAGGGGATGGGACAATGAGCAGTTCTTC
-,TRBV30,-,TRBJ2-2,CAWSLQLSTGELFF,TGTGCCTGGAGCCTCCAACTTAGCACCGGGGAGCTGTTTTTT
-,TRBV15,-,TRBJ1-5,CATSRDLGSNQPQHF,TGTGCCACCAGCAGAGACCTCGGTAGTAATCAGCCCCAGCATTTT
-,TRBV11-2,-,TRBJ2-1,CASSLGVASYEQFF,TGTGCCAGCAGCTTAGGTGTGGCTAGCTATGAGCAGTTCTTC
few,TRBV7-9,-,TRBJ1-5,CASSRLGGQPQHF,TGTGCCAGCAGTCGTTTGGGGGGTCAGCCCCAGCATTTT
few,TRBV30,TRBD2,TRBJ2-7,CAWSAAGGPYEQYF,TGTGCCTGGAGTGCAGCGGGAGGGCCGTACGAGCAGTACTTC